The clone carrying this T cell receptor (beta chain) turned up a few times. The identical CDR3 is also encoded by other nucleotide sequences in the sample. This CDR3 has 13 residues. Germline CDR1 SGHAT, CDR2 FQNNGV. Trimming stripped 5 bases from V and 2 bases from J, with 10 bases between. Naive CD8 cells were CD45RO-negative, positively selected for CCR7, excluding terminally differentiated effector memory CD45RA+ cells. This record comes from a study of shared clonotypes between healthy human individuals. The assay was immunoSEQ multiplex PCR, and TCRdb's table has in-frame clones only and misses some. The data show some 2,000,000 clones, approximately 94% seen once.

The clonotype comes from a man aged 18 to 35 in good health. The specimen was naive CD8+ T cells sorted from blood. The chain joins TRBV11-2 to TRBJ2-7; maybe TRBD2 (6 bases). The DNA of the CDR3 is TGTGCCAGCAGCCCCGGAGGGGCCTACGAGCAGTACTTC. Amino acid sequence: CASSPGGAYEQYF.